A selection of T cell receptor beta chains follows, all from one sample in a study of T cell responses to AZD1222 COVID-19 vaccine. Clones were sequenced by immunoSEQ multiplex PCR, and TCRdb holds only the in-frame ones, with some missing. The sample consists of fewer than 110,000 clones, 90% of them appearing once. The material was peripheral blood, obtained on day 0 of AZD1222 vaccination. All receptors derive from an adult in good health. The CDR3 runs from the conserved cysteine through the conserved F or W. D genes are given only for firm matches. The size entry is marked missing in some rows and otherwise reads once, few, many or a size class.

len: 14; abundance: .; d_gene: TRBD2; v_gene: TRBV7-2; j_gene: TRBJ2-2; CDR3nt: TGTGCCAGCAGGCTCCGGGGGGGCGACGGGGAGCTGTTTTTT; CDR3aa: CASRLRGGDGELFF
len: 15; abundance: .; d_gene: TRBD1; v_gene: TRBV15; j_gene: TRBJ1-4; CDR3nt: TGTGCCACCAGCCCCCATAGAACAGGGGATGAAAAACTGTTTTTT; CDR3aa: CATSPHRTGDEKLFF
len: 16; abundance: .; d_gene: .; v_gene: TRBV5-8; j_gene: TRBJ2-5; CDR3nt: TGTGCCAGCAGCGCCGAGAGGGCCCGTCTTACGGAGACCCAGTACTTC; CDR3aa: CASSAERARLTETQYF
len: 13; abundance: .; d_gene: .; v_gene: TRBV10-1; j_gene: TRBJ1-5; CDR3nt: TGCGCCAGCAGTGAGTCCGGGTATCAGCCCCAGCATTTT; CDR3aa: CASSESGYQPQHF
len: 14; abundance: .; d_gene: .; v_gene: TRBV4-2; j_gene: TRBJ1-1; CDR3nt: TGTGCCAGCAGCCAACCCGGGGGAGGCGCCGAAGCTTTCTTT; CDR3aa: CASSQPGGGAEAFF
len: 15; abundance: once; d_gene: .; v_gene: TRBV7-5; j_gene: TRBJ1-2; CDR3nt: TGTGTCAGAAGCTTAAGGTACAGGGCTTACTATGGCTACACCTTC; CDR3aa: CVRSLRYRAYYGYTF
len: 14; abundance: .; d_gene: TRBD2; v_gene: TRBV13; j_gene: TRBJ2-7; CDR3nt: TGTGCCAGCACCGCCGGGACTAGGACCTACGAGCAGTACTTC; CDR3aa: CASTAGTRTYEQYF
len: 15; abundance: .; d_gene: .; v_gene: TRBV7-6; j_gene: TRBJ2-1; CDR3nt: TGTGCCAGCAGCTTAGAAACCGGGCGTTTGGGTGAGCAGTTCTTC; CDR3aa: CASSLETGRLGEQFF
len: 15; abundance: .; d_gene: TRBD1; v_gene: TRBV28; j_gene: TRBJ1-2; CDR3nt: TGTGCCAGCAGTTTAACCCCCGGCGCAGGGGGTGACTACACCTTC; CDR3aa: CASSLTPGAGGDYTF
len: 12; abundance: .; d_gene: .; v_gene: TRBV12-3/TRBV12-4; j_gene: TRBJ2-1; CDR3nt: TGTGCCAGCAGTACCGGGACACTTGAGCAGTTCTTC; CDR3aa: CASSTGTLEQFF
len: 14; abundance: .; d_gene: .; v_gene: TRBV19; j_gene: TRBJ1-1; CDR3nt: TGTGCCAGTAGTCCCGTCGACAGGAACACTGAAGCTTTCTTT; CDR3aa: CASSPVDRNTEAFF
len: 15; abundance: .; d_gene: .; v_gene: TRBV10-2; j_gene: TRBJ1-1; CDR3nt: TGCGCCAGCAGTGCGATCAGCCGGCCCTACACTGAAGCTTTCTTT; CDR3aa: CASSAISRPYTEAFF
len: 16; abundance: .; d_gene: TRBD1; v_gene: TRBV27; j_gene: TRBJ1-3; CDR3nt: TGTGCCAGCAGTTTAGAGGGACAGGCCTCTGGAAACACCATATATTTT; CDR3aa: CASSLEGQASGNTIYF
len: 17; abundance: .; d_gene: .; v_gene: TRBV6-2/TRBV6-3; j_gene: TRBJ1-1; CDR3nt: TGTGCCAGCAGCCCTCGGGGGAGGGACGGGGTGTACACTGAAGCTTTCTTT; CDR3aa: CASSPRGRDGVYTEAFF
len: 15; abundance: .; d_gene: TRBD2; v_gene: TRBV7-2; j_gene: TRBJ2-7; CDR3nt: TGTGCCAGCAGTTATAACCTAGCGGAGGACTACGAGCAGTACTTC; CDR3aa: CASSYNLAEDYEQYF
len: 15; abundance: .; d_gene: TRBD2; v_gene: TRBV4-2; j_gene: TRBJ2-2; CDR3nt: TGTGCCAGCAGCCTGGAGCGGGGGGGCACCGGGGAGCTGTTTTTT; CDR3aa: CASSLERGGTGELFF
len: 16; abundance: .; d_gene: TRBD1; v_gene: TRBV7-9; j_gene: TRBJ1-2; CDR3nt: TGTGCCAGCAGCTCCGGGTTGACAGGGGCTGGCTATGGCTACACCTTC; CDR3aa: CASSSGLTGAGYGYTF
len: 13; abundance: .; d_gene: .; v_gene: TRBV6-5; j_gene: TRBJ1-6; CDR3nt: TGTGCCAGCTCTAGGGAGGAATATTCACCCCTCCACTTT; CDR3aa: CASSREEYSPLHF
len: 14; abundance: few; d_gene: TRBD2; v_gene: TRBV2; j_gene: TRBJ2-5; CDR3nt: TGTGCCAGCAGCCGGACTAGCGGGGGAGAGACCCAGTACTTC; CDR3aa: CASSRTSGGETQYF
len: 14; abundance: .; d_gene: .; v_gene: TRBV4-1; j_gene: TRBJ1-5; CDR3nt: TGCGCCAGCAGCCAAGATCTGGGGTATCAGCCCCAGCATTTT; CDR3aa: CASSQDLGYQPQHF
len: 12; abundance: .; d_gene: .; v_gene: TRBV7-9; j_gene: TRBJ1-2; CDR3nt: TGTGCCAGCAGCTTAGGGGGCTATGGCTACACCTTC; CDR3aa: CASSLGGYGYTF
len: 14; abundance: few; d_gene: .; v_gene: TRBV6-5; j_gene: TRBJ1-5; CDR3nt: TGTGCCAGCAGGAGGACAGACAGGAATCAGCCCCAGCATTTT; CDR3aa: CASRRTDRNQPQHF
len: 12; abundance: once; d_gene: TRBD2; v_gene: TRBV2; j_gene: TRBJ2-2; CDR3nt: TGTGCCAGCACTGGACTAGTACTGGAGCTGTTTTTT; CDR3aa: CASTGLVLELFF
len: 14; abundance: .; d_gene: .; v_gene: TRBV27; j_gene: TRBJ2-7; CDR3nt: TGTGCCAGCAGTTTATCGGGGGCAACGGAAGAGCAGTACTTC; CDR3aa: CASSLSGATEEQYF